Listed below are T cell receptor beta chains from one sample, sequenced in a study of blood T cells in healthy people across ages. TCRdb reprocessed the 5' RACE reads with MiXCR, giving one entry per CDR3 protein. This table holds about 1.4 million distinct CDR3 sequences, almost 60% found once. Material: blood. These receptors were taken from a man younger than 35 in good health. Both conserved end residues are part of each CDR3. D genes are given only for firm matches. Some rows have no size entry. The others give once, few or many, or a class for an expanded clone.

V: TRBV5-1; J: TRBJ2-1; size: -; D: -; CDR3: CASSRKDLLGVNEQFF; DNA: TGCGCCAGCTCCCGAAAGGACCTCCTTGGGGTCAATGAGCAGTTCTTC
V: TRBV10-3; J: TRBJ2-5; size: -; D: -; CDR3: CAISEGSGLVGTQYF; DNA: TGTGCCATCAGTGAGGGGTCAGGGCTGGTCGGGACCCAGTACTTC
V: TRBV12-3/TRBV12-4; J: TRBJ1-1; size: -; D: -; CDR3: CASSRHTMNTEAFF; DNA: TGTGCCAGCAGTAGACACACCATGAACACTGAAGCTTTCTTT
V: TRBV4-3; J: TRBJ2-4; size: -; D: -; CDR3: CASSQDPGTSQILAKNIQYF; DNA: TGCGCCAGCAGCCAAGATCCCGGGACTTCGCAAATTCTAGCCAAAAACATTCAGTACTTC
V: TRBV20-1; J: TRBJ2-3; size: -; D: TRBD1; CDR3: CSARATGVGTDTQYF; DNA: TGCAGTGCTAGAGCCACAGGGGTGGGCACAGATACGCAGTATTTT
V: TRBV24-1; J: TRBJ2-5; size: -; D: -; CDR3: CATSDRTGTFQETQYF; DNA: TGTGCCACCAGTGACCGAACCGGGACATTCCAAGAGACCCAGTACTTC
V: TRBV6-6; J: TRBJ2-5; size: few; D: -; CDR3: CASSNRAGLGEQYF; DNA: TGTGCCAGCAGTAACCGGGCCGGGCTGGGGGAGCAGTACTTC
V: TRBV5-1; J: TRBJ2-3; size: -; D: -; CDR3: CASSTNPGTDTQYF; DNA: TGCGCCAGCAGCACTAATCCGGGCACAGATACGCAGTATTTT
V: TRBV27; J: TRBJ2-1; size: -; D: -; CDR3: CASSLSPAADEQFF; DNA: TGTGCCAGCAGTTTATCCCCAGCGGCAGATGAGCAGTTCTTC
V: TRBV11-1; J: TRBJ2-5; size: -; D: -; CDR3: CASSPLVGFNEQYF; DNA: TGTGCCAGCAGCCCCCTAGTCGGGTTCAATGAGCAGTACTTC
V: TRBV29-1; J: TRBJ1-1; size: few; D: -; CDR3: CSAQDKKNTEAFF; DNA: TGCAGCGCTCAGGACAAAAAGAACACTGAAGCTTTCTTT
V: TRBV4-3; J: TRBJ2-3; size: -; D: -; CDR3: CASSQETGARTDTQYF; DNA: TGCGCCAGCAGCCAAGAAACGGGGGCCCGCACAGATACGCAGTATTTT
V: TRBV4-1; J: TRBJ2-7; size: -; D: TRBD2; CDR3: CASSHPGLAGGYSYNEQYF; DNA: TGCGCCAGCAGCCACCCGGGACTAGCGGGGGGTTATTCCTACAATGAGCAGTACTTC
V: TRBV7-9; J: TRBJ1-1; size: -; D: -; CDR3: CASSLGAGRGGTEAFF; DNA: TGTGCCAGCAGCTTAGGGGCAGGGAGAGGGGGCACTGAAGCTTTCTTT
V: TRBV6-2/TRBV6-3; J: TRBJ2-7; size: -; D: -; CDR3: CASRPTVGLEQYF; DNA: TGTGCCAGCAGACCGACAGTGGGGCTCGAGCAGTACTTC
V: TRBV27; J: TRBJ2-5; size: few; D: TRBD2; CDR3: CASSFSGRAFFETQYF; DNA: TGTGCCAGCAGTTTCTCTGGGAGGGCCTTTTTTGAGACCCAGTACTTC
V: TRBV27; J: TRBJ2-6; size: -; D: -; CDR3: CASSLVSPLGANVLTF; DNA: TGTGCCAGCAGTTTGGTCTCTCCCCTGGGGGCCAACGTCCTGACTTTC